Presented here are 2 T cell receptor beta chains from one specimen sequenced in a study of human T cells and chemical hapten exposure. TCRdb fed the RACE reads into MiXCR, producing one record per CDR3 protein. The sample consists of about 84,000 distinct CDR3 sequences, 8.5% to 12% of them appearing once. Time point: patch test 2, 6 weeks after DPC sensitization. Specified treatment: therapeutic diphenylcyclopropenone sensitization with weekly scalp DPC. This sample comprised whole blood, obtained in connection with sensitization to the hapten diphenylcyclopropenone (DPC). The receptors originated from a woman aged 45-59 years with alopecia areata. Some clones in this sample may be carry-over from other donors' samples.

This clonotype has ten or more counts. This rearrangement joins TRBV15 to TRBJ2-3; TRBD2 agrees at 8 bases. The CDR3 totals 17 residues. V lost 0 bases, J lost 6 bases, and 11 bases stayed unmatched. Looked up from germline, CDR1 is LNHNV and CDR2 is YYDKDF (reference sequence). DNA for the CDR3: TGTGCCACCAGCAGAGATTCAGGCGGGAGGTCAACCGATACGCAGTATTTT. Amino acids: CATSRDSGGRSTDTQYF.

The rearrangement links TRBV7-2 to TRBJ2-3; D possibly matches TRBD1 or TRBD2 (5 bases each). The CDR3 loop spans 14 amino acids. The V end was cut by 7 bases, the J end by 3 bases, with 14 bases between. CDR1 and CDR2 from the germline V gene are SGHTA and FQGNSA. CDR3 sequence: CASKPGPGTDTQYF. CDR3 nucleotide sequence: TGTGCCAGCAAACCGGGACCCGGGACAGATACGCAGTATTTT. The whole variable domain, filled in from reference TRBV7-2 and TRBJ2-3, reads GAGVSQSPSNKVTEKGKDVELRCDPISGHTALYWYRQSLGQGLEFLIYFQGNSAPDKSGLPSDRFSAERTGGSVSTLTIQRTQQEDSAVYLCASKPGPGTDTQYFGPGTRLTVL.